This T cell receptor beta chain was recovered during a study of cytotoxic CD8 clonotypes in ibrutinib-treated CLL. In the study overall: In all, around 10 patients were relapsed/refractory, approximately 16 were treatment-naive and fewer than 18 were IGHV unmutated. Among patients, some 25 responded partially and 2 completely; around 15 then stayed remitted and 12 progressed after median 68 months.

Unmatched junction bases numbered 11, after V lost 3 bases and J lost 5 bases. CDR1 SGHTA and CDR2 FQGTGA come from the germline V gene. The CDR3 loop spans 17 amino acids. To note about this clone: Its antigen is unknown.

The study, taken as a whole, reports: At ibrutinib response, clonality increased, and at progression it declined back toward baseline. Stable or contracted on treatment, public clonotypes were also uncommon.

Sequencing was performed with immunoSEQ multiplex PCR; in TCRdb, only in-frame clones are kept and a portion is missing. Among tens of thousands of clones listed, about 72% were seen once. The sequence was obtained from a human donor with chronic lymphocytic leukemia. The sample here was PBMCs, taken after 12 months of ibrutinib treatment. V and J are TRBV7-3 and TRBJ2-5; TRBD2 matches 11 bases. The CDR3 DNA reads as TGTGCCAGCAGCTTCAGACTAGCGGGGTTGCTGCTGGAGACCCAGTACTTC. Its protein is CASSFRLAGLLLETQYF.